The clone carrying this T cell receptor beta chain occurred once. Its antigen remains unidentified. Sorted subsets were CFSE-labeled and cultured four to six days with allogeneic dendritic cells. The sample belongs to a study of regulatory dendritic cells for organ transplantation. The V end lost 5 bases, the J end lost 1 base, and 17 bases lay between the germline ends. CDR1 is SGHTA and CDR2 is FQGNSA in the germline V gene. This CDR3 region has 16 residues. Assay used: immunoSEQ multiplex PCR; TCRdb lists only in-frame clones, some missing. The data hold roughly 23,000 clones, with about 85% observed a single time.

The source material was naive CD4+ T cells from blood cultured with dendritic cells. As to subset: CD45RA+ naive T cells. The V gene is TRBV7-2, the J gene TRBJ1-1; tentative D call: TRBD1 (5 bases). The receptor comes from a human donor in good health. The DNA for the CDR3 is TGTGCCAGCAGCCCTATTCACAGGATACCGAACACTGAAGCTTTCTTT. This gives the protein CASSPIHRIPNTEAFF. Filled out from reference TRBV7-2 and TRBJ1-1, the complete variable domain reads GAGVSQSPSNKVTEKGKDVELRCDPISGHTALYWYRQSLGQGLEFLIYFQGNSAPDKSGLPSDRFSAERTGGSVSTLTIQRTQQEDSAVYLCASSPIHRIPNTEAFFGQGTRLTVV.